The present T cell receptor (beta chain) was sequenced within a study of neurological immune-mediated disorders. Study-level points and caveats: HTLV-1-associated myelopathy had the most TCR clonal expansion, whereas multiple sclerosis had the least (lower than in healthy controls).

The sample holds many counts of this clonotype. Antigen specificity is unknown. Using its own MiXCR run on the 5' RACE reads, TCRdb lists one record per CDR3 protein. The top ten hold less than 15% of the sample, which has 20,000 to 30,000 distinct CDR3 sequences, approximately 13% seen once. CDR3 length equals 19 residues. Trimming removed 5 bases at V and 0 bases at J, with 26 bases between. This rearrangement joins TRBV12-3 or TRBV12-4 to TRBJ2-7; weak D call: TRBD2 (7 bases). The sample was PBMCs. This TCR derives from a woman in her fifties or sixties with HTLV-1-associated myelopathy (HAM/TSP). CDR3 sequence: CASSPRRPGGGASSYEQYF. The CDR3 DNA reads TGTGCCAGCAGTCCCCGACGACCCGGCGGGGGCGCTTCCTCCTACGAGCAGTACTTC.